The clone carrying this T cell receptor beta chain was seen more than once but under ten times. Its specificity is unknown. This CDR3 spans 14 amino acids. Between the trimmed V and J ends, which lost 3 bases and 1 base, there was a span of 11 bases. Germline V gene lookup returns CDR1 SGHRS and CDR2 YFSETQ. The data were taken from a study of blood T cells in healthy people across ages. General study results and limits: Shifts in expanded clonotypes may have been confounded by donor CMV status, which was unknown.

Through a sample-barcoded 5' primer and a J-beta primer mix, a second PCR was run for about 7 to 12 cycles. Each cDNA molecule, via a template-switch adaptor with 12 random nucleotides, was tagged. TCRdb used MiXCR to reprocess the 5' RACE reads, holding one entry per CDR3 protein. The sample consists of some 900,000 distinct CDR3 sequences, 40% to 60% of them appearing once. The donors, healthy Caucasians from Russia, were aged 6 to 90. The TCR was taken from a man younger than 45 in good health. V is TRBV5-1 and J is TRBJ2-7, with D possibly being TRBD1 (5 bases). Input material: blood. The CDR3 nucleotides are TGCGCCAGCAGCTCTTCTGACAGTTCCTACGAGCAGTACTTC. Protein product: CASSSSDSSYEQYF.